What follows are 9 T cell receptor beta chains derived from one specimen sequenced in a study of metastatic and nonmetastatic thyroid tumors. Every patient underwent thyroid surgery untreated. With MiXCR, TCRdb reprocessed the PCR reads. The sample consists of roughly 48,000 clones, approximately 20% of them appearing once. Input material: blood. The receptor source for this set is a male donor with papillary thyroid cancer or a benign thyroid nodule (not recorded which). Some clones in this sample may be carry-over from other donors' samples.

This clone came up a few times. This CDR3 is missing its conserved last phenylalanine or tryptophan, likely due to a read error. This rearrangement joins TRBV6-1 to TRBJ1-5; the D gene is possibly TRBD1 (6 bases). Looked up from germline, CDR1 is MNHNS and CDR2 is SASEGT. The CDR3 loop spans 15 amino acids. V was trimmed by 4 bases and J by 6 bases, leaving 16 bases between them. The CDR3 DNA reads as TGTGCCAGCAGTGCGGACAGCGGAGGTCCTCAGCCCCAGCATCTT. It codes for CASSADSGGPQPQHL.

This clone was seen only once. The chain carries TRBV9 and TRBJ1-4; D gene ambiguous. Germline loops: CDR1 SGDLS, CDR2 YYNGEE. CDR3 length: 15 residues. The V and J ends lost 0 bases and 0 bases respectively, with 6 bases between them. In nucleotides, the CDR3 is TGTGCCAGCAGCGTAGGTGGGGCAACTAATGAAAAACTGTTTTTT. Residues: CASSVGGATNEKLFF.

V gene TRBV28 combines with J gene TRBJ2-1; D may be TRBD2 (5 bases). The germline V and J ends were trimmed by 6 bases and 7 bases, with 19 bases remaining between them. CDR1 is MDHEN, CDR2 SYDVKM, per germline. The CDR3 consists of 15 residues. This chain's CDR3 is CASSNTVSGMNEQFF. The CDR3 coding sequence is TGTGCCAGCAGCAATACCGTAAGCGGTATGAATGAGCAGTTCTTC.

This clone was found many times. The chain employs TRBV24-1 and TRBJ2-7, with 9 bases lining up with TRBD1. The CDR3 contains 14 residues. With 7 bases clipped from V and 7 bases from J, the junction kept 10 bases outside the gene matches. Germline assignment: CDR1 KGHDR and CDR2 SFDVKD. The CDR3 DNA sequence: TGTGCCACCAGGGGGGGACAGGGCGGTGGAGAGCAGTACTTC. Translated: CATRGGQGGGEQYF.

In nucleotides, the CDR3 is TGTGCCAGCAGCCCACAGCGGGTTCGCTCCTACAATGAGCAGTTCTTC. This translates into CASSPQRVRSYNEQFF. J is TRBJ2-1 and V is TRBV11-2; D is perhaps TRBD2 (6 bases). CDR1 and CDR2 (germline): SGHAT, FQNNGV. The CDR3 spans 16 residues. The V end lost 5 bases, the J end lost 0 bases, and 14 bases lay between the germline ends. Together with reference TRBV11-2 and TRBJ2-1, the CDR3 gives the full variable domain: EAGVAQSPRYKIIEKRQSVAFWCNPISGHATLYWYQQILGQGPKLLIQFQNNGVVDDSQLPKDRFSAERLKGVDSTLKIQPAKLEDSAVYLCASSPQRVRSYNEQFFGPGTRLTVL.

V and J are TRBV11-3 and TRBJ2-3; D ambiguous. The CDR3 sequence is 14 residues long. The V and J ends lost 1 base and 3 bases respectively, with 8 bases between them. Germline values: CDR1 SGHNT, CDR2 YENEEA. The CDR3 coding sequence is TGTGCCAGCAGCTTAGGTTATGGTACAGATACGCAGTATTTT. Translating gives CASSLGYGTDTQYF.

The table lists this clone with many counts. This rearrangement joins TRBV11-2 to TRBJ1-1; 7 bases are shared with TRBD1. Germline CDR1 SGHAT, CDR2 FQNNGV. CDR3 size: 15 residues. Trimming at V came to 4 bases and at J to 4 bases, leaving 9 bases not matched to a gene. CDR3 coding DNA: TGTGCCAGCAGCTCCAGGTCAGGGGGGAGCACTGAAGCTTTCTTT. Amino acid sequence: CASSSRSGGSTEAFF.

This clone was seen repeatedly, ten times or more. V usage is TRBV5-1 and J usage is TRBJ2-7, with D uncertain. This CDR3 comprises 15 residues. The V end lost 4 bases, the J end lost 3 bases, and 17 bases lay between the germline ends. Germline V gene lookup returns CDR1 SGHRS and CDR2 YFSETQ. The CDR3 bases are TGCGCCAGCAGCCCCCGGCCCGGGTCGTACTACGAGCAGTACTTC. Translated, it gives CASSPRPGSYYEQYF.

This clone was found many times. The chain couples TRBV11-2 to TRBJ2-1, with D uncertain. This CDR3 comprises 11 residues. Trimming removed 5 bases from V and 6 bases from J, with 5 bases in between. Germline loops: CDR1 SGHAT, CDR2 FQNNGV. CDR3 nucleotide sequence: TGTGCCAGCAGCCATGGCAATGAGCAGTTCTTC. Amino acid sequence: CASSHGNEQFF.